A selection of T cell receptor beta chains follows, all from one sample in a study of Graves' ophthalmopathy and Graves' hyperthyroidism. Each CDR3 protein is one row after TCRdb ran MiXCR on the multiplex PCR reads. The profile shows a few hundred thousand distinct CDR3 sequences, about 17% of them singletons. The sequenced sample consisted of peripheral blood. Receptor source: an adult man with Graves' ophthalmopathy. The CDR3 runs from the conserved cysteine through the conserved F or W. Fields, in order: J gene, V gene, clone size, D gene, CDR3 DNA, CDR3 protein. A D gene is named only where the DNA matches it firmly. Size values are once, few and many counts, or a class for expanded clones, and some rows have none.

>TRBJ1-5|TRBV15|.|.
TGTGCCACCAGCAGAGATCGGGAGGGCGGTTATCAGCCCCAGCATTTT
CATSRDREGGYQPQHF
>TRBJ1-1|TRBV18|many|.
TGTGCCAGCTCACTCACTTCTCTACCGGGAGGTAACACTGAAGCTTTCTTT
CASSLTSLPGGNTEAFF
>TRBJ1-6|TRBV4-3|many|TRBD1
TGCGCCAGCAGCCAAGTCCCAGGACAGGGGGCTTCCCCCCTCCACTTT
CASSQVPGQGASPLHF
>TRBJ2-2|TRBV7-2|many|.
TGTGCCAGCAGCTTAGCCAACTTAAACACCGGGGAGCTGTTTTTT
CASSLANLNTGELFF
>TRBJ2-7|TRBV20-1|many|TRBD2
TGCAGTGCTAGAGATGTTTTCGGCGGGAGCATCCACGAGCAGTACTTC
CSARDVFGGSIHEQYF
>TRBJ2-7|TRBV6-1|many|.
TGTGCCAGCAGCACCACTTCCTTTGAAGAGCAGTACTTC
CASSTTSFEEQYF
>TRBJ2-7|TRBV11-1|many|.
TGTGCCAGCAGCTTTGATGGATTCTACGAGCAGTACTTC
CASSFDGFYEQYF
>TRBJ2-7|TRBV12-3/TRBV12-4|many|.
TGTGCCAGCAGTTTGGCTGGGCCTACCTACGAGCAGTACTTC
CASSLAGPTYEQYF
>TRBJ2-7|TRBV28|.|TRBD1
TGTGCCAGCAGTAAGGGACAGGGGCTCGGCGAGCAGTACTTC
CASSKGQGLGEQYF
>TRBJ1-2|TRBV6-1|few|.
TGTGCCAGCACTCGGGGGGACTATGGCTACACCTTC
CASTRGDYGYTF
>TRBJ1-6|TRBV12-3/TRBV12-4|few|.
TGTGCCAGCAGCCTGAATTGGGATAATTCACCCCTCCACTTT
CASSLNWDNSPLHF
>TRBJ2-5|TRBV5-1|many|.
TGCGCCAGCAGCACTGGACGAAACCAAGAGACCCAGTACTTC
CASSTGRNQETQYF
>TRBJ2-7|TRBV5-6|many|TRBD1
TGTGCCAGCAGCTCACAGGGGGCGCCCCACGAGCAGTACTTC
CASSSQGAPHEQYF
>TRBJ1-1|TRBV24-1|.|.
TGTGCCACCAGTCCCACCGGACGGGGACGTGACACTGAAGCTTTCTTT
CATSPTGRGRDTEAFF
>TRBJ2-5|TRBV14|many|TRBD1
TGTGCCAGCAGCCGATCCGGGACAGGGAATTTAGAGACCCAGTACTTC
CASSRSGTGNLETQYF
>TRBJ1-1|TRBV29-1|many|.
TGCAGCGTTGAGGGTAGGCGGAATGGTGGGGCCACTGAAGCTTTCTTT
CSVEGRRNGGATEAFF
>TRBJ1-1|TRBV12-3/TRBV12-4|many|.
TGTGCCTCTCACTCGGGATCGGGGAACACTGAAGCTTTCTTT
CASHSGSGNTEAFF
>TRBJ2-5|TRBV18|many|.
TGTGCCAGCTCACCACCGACGGGAGAGACCCAGTACTTC
CASSPPTGETQYF